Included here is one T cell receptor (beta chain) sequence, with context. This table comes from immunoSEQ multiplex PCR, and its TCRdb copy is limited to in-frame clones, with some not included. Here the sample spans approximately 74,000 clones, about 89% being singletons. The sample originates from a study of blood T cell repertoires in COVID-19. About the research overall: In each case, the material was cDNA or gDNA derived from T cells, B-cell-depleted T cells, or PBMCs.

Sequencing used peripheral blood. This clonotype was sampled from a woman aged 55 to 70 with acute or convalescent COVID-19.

CDR3 in DNA: TGTGCCAGCAGCTTAATATGGTCAGCGGAGACCCAGTACTTC. This gives the protein CASSLIWSAETQYF. The chain is built from TRBV11-1 and TRBJ2-5; D is undetermined. The germline CDR1 and CDR2 sequences are SGHAT and FQDESV (reference sequence). CDR3 length equals 14 residues. Trimming took 2 bases from V and 5 from J, leaving 12 bases between them.